The 21 T cell receptor beta chains reported below all come from one sample, sequenced in a study of blood T cell repertoires in COVID-19. Some clones are missing from TCRdb's copy, which holds only in-frame ones; the method was immunoSEQ multiplex PCR. The repertoire consists of about 70,000 clones, with 80% to 90% occurring once and the leading ten covering 4.8%. Sequencing was performed on peripheral blood. The source is a woman of 80 years or more with active or convalescent COVID-19.

The chain recombines TRBV18 with TRBJ1-1; D might be TRBD1 (6 bases). The ends were cut back, 4 bases at V and 1 base at J, with 7 bases in the middle. Germline V gene sequence: CDR1 KGHSH, CDR2 LQKENI. This CDR3 spans 13 amino acids. The CDR3 DNA follows: TGTGCCAGCTCACAGGACAGGAACACTGAAGCTTTCTTT. This translates into CASSQDRNTEAFF.

The J gene is TRBJ1-5, the V gene TRBV28; 9 bases align to TRBD1. From germline, CDR1 is MDHEN and CDR2 SYDVKM. Losses at the gene ends were 7 bases for V and 7 bases for J; bases not matched to a gene: 11. The CDR3 is 15 residues long. CDR3 sequence (DNA): TGTGCCAGCATTTCAGGACAGGGGATGAACCAGCCCCAGCATTTT. Translation: CASISGQGMNQPQHF.

CDR3 bases: TGTGCCTGGAGTGTACCTTGGCCGATGAACACTGAAGCTTTCTTT. Its translation is CAWSVPWPMNTEAFF. The chain recombines TRBV30 with TRBJ1-1; D is unresolved. V dropped 0 bases and J dropped 0 bases, with 11 bases sitting between them. The CDR3 is 15 residues long. Germline values: CDR1 GTSNPN, CDR2 SVGIG (reference sequence).

This sequence joins TRBV20-1 and TRBJ1-2, with no clear D. CDR3 length equals 11 residues. V lost 3 bases and J lost 8, with 10 bases in between. The germline gives CDR1 DFQATT, CDR2 SNEGSKA (reference sequence). The chain's CDR3 is CSASAGGGYTF. The CDR3 bases are TGCAGTGCTAGTGCCGGCGGGGGCTACACCTTC.

The gene calls are TRBV27 and TRBJ1-6; TRBD1 matches 8 bases. V trimming: 5 bases; J trimming: 0 bases; junction bases outside the gene matches: 6. Germline V gene sequence: CDR1 MNHEY, CDR2 SMNVEV (reference sequence). The CDR3 loop spans 17 amino acids. The chain's CDR3 is CASSPDRGSSYNSPLHF. CDR3 DNA sequence: TGTGCCAGCAGTCCCGACAGGGGTAGCTCCTATAATTCACCCCTCCACTTT.

The rearrangement links TRBV10-3 to TRBJ2-7; possible D gene TRBD2, 5 bases. Germline V gene sequence: CDR1 ENHRY, CDR2 SYGVKD. CDR3 size: 16 residues. V was pared by 3 bases and J by 0 bases, with 15 bases between. CDR3 in amino acids: CAISDPGSPISYEQYF. CDR3 coding DNA: TGTGCCATCAGTGACCCGGGATCTCCGATCTCCTACGAGCAGTACTTC.

The rearrangement uses TRBV7-2 and TRBJ2-1; TRBD1 matches 9 bases. CDR1 and CDR2 (germline): SGHTA, FQGNSA. J gave up 5 bases and V 4 bases, and 6 bases lay outside the gene matches. The CDR3 spans 15 residues. CDR3 sequence reads: CASSYSGTGNNEQFF. The DNA of the CDR3 is TGTGCCAGCAGCTACTCCGGGACAGGGAACAATGAGCAGTTCTTC.

CDR3: CASSQARGHDNEQFF. CDR3 in DNA: TGTGCCAGCTCCCAAGCGAGAGGGCACGACAATGAGCAGTTCTTC. V gene TRBV3-1 (or the pseudogene TRBV3-2) combines with J gene TRBJ2-1, with D possibly matching TRBD2 (5 bases). Trimming removed 8 bases from V and 5 bases from J, with 19 bases in between. The CDR3 spans 15 residues. Germline CDR1 reads LGHDT; CDR2 reads YNNKEL (reference sequence).

The chain carries TRBV7-2 and TRBJ2-1; 7 bases map to TRBD2. Germline CDR1 reads SGHTA; CDR2 reads FQGNSA. V lost 1 base to trimming and J lost 12 bases; unmatched junction nucleotides: 6. CDR3 length: 13 residues. The chain's CDR3 is CASSLGGRDGQFF. In nucleotides, the CDR3 is TGTGCCAGCAGCTTAGGGGGGAGGGACGGGCAGTTCTTC.

This clone was picked up one time. V usage is TRBV18 and J usage is TRBJ2-5; 11 bases agree with TRBD2. Germline V gives CDR1 KGHSH, CDR2 LQKENI. J was trimmed by 7 bases and V by 0 bases; bases with no gene match: 1. The CDR3 spans 14 residues. CDR3 sequence reads: CASSPPGLAGTQYF. CDR3 bases: TGTGCCAGCTCACCACCTGGACTAGCGGGGACCCAGTACTTC.

The V and J genes are TRBV27 and TRBJ2-7, with 10 positions matching TRBD1. Trimming at V came to 7 bases and at J to 2 bases, leaving 11 bases not matched to a gene. CDR1 and CDR2 from the germline V gene are MNHEY and SMNVEV (reference sequence). The CDR3 spans 16 residues. Written as DNA, the CDR3 is TGTGCCAGCAATAACCCCGAGACAGGGGGCCCCTACGAGCAGTACTTC. Protein product: CASNNPETGGPYEQYF.

The rearrangement joins TRBV7-3 to TRBJ2-7; tentative D call: TRBD1 (6 bases). V gave up 5 bases and J gave up 3 bases, with 14 bases separating them. Looked up from germline, CDR1 is SGHTA and CDR2 is FQGTGA. This CDR3 is 14 amino acids long. CDR3 nucleotides: TGTGCCAGCAGCAAGGGGGACAACCGCTACGAGCAGTACTTC. This sequence encodes CASSKGDNRYEQYF.

The chain employs TRBV30 and TRBJ2-7; tentative D call: TRBD1 (5 bases). With 4 bases removed from V and 4 bases from J, the gap between germline ends came to 11 bases. This CDR3 has 12 residues. Per the germline V gene, CDR1 is GTSNPN and CDR2 is SVGIG (reference sequence). The CDR3 here is CAWNNAGYEQYF. Written as DNA, the CDR3 is TGTGCCTGGAACAACGCAGGGTACGAGCAGTACTTC.

The chain employs TRBV6-5 and TRBJ2-1; TRBD1 agrees at 9 bases. This CDR3 comprises 15 residues. Germline lookup yields CDR1 MNHEY and CDR2 SVGAGI. V shed 5 bases, J shed 0 bases, and the junction held 2 bases outside the gene matches. As DNA, the CDR3 is TGTGCCAGCAGTACGGACAGGGGCTCCTACAATGAGCAGTTCTTC. This encodes CASSTDRGSYNEQFF.

The rearrangement joins TRBV18 to TRBJ1-3; D ambiguous. V lost 6 bases to trimming and J lost 11 bases, with 8 bases between them. The CDR3 contains 10 residues. Per germline, CDR1 KGHSH and CDR2 LQKENI. CDR3 protein: CASSQRAIYF. The CDR3 nucleotides read TGTGCCAGCTCCCAGAGGGCCATATATTTT. The variable domain in full, completed from reference TRBV18 and TRBJ1-3, reads NAGVMQNPRHLVRRRGQEARLRCSPMKGHSHVYWYRQLPEEGLKFMVYLQKENIIDESGMPKERFSAEFPKEGPSILRIQQVVRGDSAAYFCASSQRAIYFGEGSWLTVV.

The V and J genes are TRBV21-1 and TRBJ2-4; TRBD2 is taken as the D call from the table, unchecked against the DNA. TRBV21-1 is a recognized pseudogene. CDR3 size: 17 residues. The CDR3 loop reads CASSKNRYLSPENIQYF. The CDR3 region has the DNA TGTGCCAGCAGCAAAAATCGGTACCTATCACCCGAGAACATTCAGTACTTC.

This clone turned up a few times. The chain uses TRBV9 and TRBJ2-1; TRBD2 matches 8 bases. Germline V gives CDR1 SGDLS, CDR2 YYNGEE. V trimming: 0 bases; J trimming: 2 bases; junction bases outside the gene matches: 1. The CDR3 has 15 residues. The CDR3 protein is CASSVDSGTYNEQFF. CDR3 in DNA: TGTGCCAGCAGCGTAGATAGCGGGACCTACAATGAGCAGTTCTTC.

This clone was counted a few times. The gene calls are TRBV4-1 and TRBJ2-7; 7 positions match TRBD1. Germline trimming cut 2 bases from V and 6 bases from J; bases unmatched to any gene: 7. This CDR3 region has 14 residues. Per the germline V gene, CDR1 is MGHRA and CDR2 is YSYEKL. The CDR3 here is CASSQTGVTAEQYF. The CDR3 nucleotides are TGCGCCAGCAGCCAAACAGGGGTAACAGCCGAGCAGTACTTC.

The V gene is TRBV19, the J gene TRBJ1-1; D might be TRBD1 (6 bases). The V end lost 4 bases, the J end lost 0 bases, and 9 bases lay between the germline ends. Germline V gene lookup returns CDR1 LNHDA and CDR2 SQIVND (reference sequence). This CDR3 has 14 amino acids. In nucleotides, the CDR3 is TGTGCCAGTAGTACACAGGGCCTGAACACTGAAGCTTTCTTT. This encodes CASSTQGLNTEAFF.

The table lists this clone with a few counts. The rearrangement joins TRBV6-5 to TRBJ2-7, with 7 bases lining up with TRBD2. This CDR3 region has 10 residues. The V and J ends lost 11 bases and 7 bases, in that order; junction bases with no gene match: 5. Germline CDR1 MNHEY, CDR2 SVGAGI. As DNA, the CDR3 is TGTGCCGGAGGGAGGGGAGAGCAGTACTTC. Residues: CAGGRGEQYF.

This chain connects TRBV20-1 to TRBJ2-7; 7 bases agree with TRBD1. Germline loops: CDR1 DFQATT, CDR2 SNEGSKA (reference sequence). This CDR3 comprises 14 residues. J gave up 4 bases and V 4 bases, and 10 bases lay outside the gene matches. The CDR3 coding sequence is TGCAGTGCTACTGATCGCCGGGACAGATACGAGCAGTACTTC. This translates into CSATDRRDRYEQYF.